The present T cell receptor beta chain was sequenced within a study of identical twins. In its sample, this clonotype was seen a few times. Its antigen is not known. The authors used template switching to add a universal primer site and gave cDNA unique molecular identifiers. A single record per CDR3 protein comes from TCRdb applying MiXCR to the 5' RACE reads. The repertoire holds about 210,000 distinct CDR3 sequences, with roughly a tenth as singletons. Study-wide results and caveats: Modeled out-of-frame TCR alpha sharing in monozygotic twins fell below observed levels.

V lost 7 bases to trimming and J lost 0 bases, with 19 bases between them. This CDR3 is 18 amino acids long. J is TRBJ2-6 and V is TRBV12-3 or TRBV12-4; D is undetermined. This clonotype was obtained from a woman between 18 and 30 years old in good health. The sample comprised memory (CD45RO+) T cells sorted from blood. In DNA, the CDR3 is TGTGCCAGCAATCTTCCTCCAAGACTCCGCTCTGGGGCCAACGTCCTGACTTTC. The encoded protein is CASNLPPRLRSGANVLTF.